This T cell receptor (beta chain) was captured in a study of blood T cell repertoires in COVID-19. The wider study: The United States, Italy and Spain were the sources of the acute and convalescent COVID-19 samples. The analysed material was cDNA or gDNA that came from T cells, B-cell-depleted T cells, or PBMCs.

The junction had 3 bases not matched to a gene; V was cut back by 4 bases and J by 1 base. The CDR3 loop spans 14 amino acids. Germline CDR1 is SNHLY and CDR2 is FYNNEI. Followed over time, Seattle patients had been enrolled while infection was active. How the authors handled the data: Scientists estimated how many nucleated cells there were by amplifying reference gene primers. Assay: immunoSEQ multiplex PCR; the TCRdb copy retains only in-frame clones and omits some. For V, J and clone size, that table is used; D and trimming come from the DNA. Here the sample spans approximately 190,000 clones, 82% being singletons.

The sample was peripheral blood. This sequence joins TRBV2 and TRBJ2-5; 7 nucleotides line up with TRBD1. This TCR came from a woman in her fifties or sixties with COVID-19, enrolled during active disease. The CDR3 loop reads CASSAGTVQETQYF. The CDR3 DNA sequence: TGTGCCAGCAGTGCCGGGACAGTCCAAGAGACCCAGTACTTC.